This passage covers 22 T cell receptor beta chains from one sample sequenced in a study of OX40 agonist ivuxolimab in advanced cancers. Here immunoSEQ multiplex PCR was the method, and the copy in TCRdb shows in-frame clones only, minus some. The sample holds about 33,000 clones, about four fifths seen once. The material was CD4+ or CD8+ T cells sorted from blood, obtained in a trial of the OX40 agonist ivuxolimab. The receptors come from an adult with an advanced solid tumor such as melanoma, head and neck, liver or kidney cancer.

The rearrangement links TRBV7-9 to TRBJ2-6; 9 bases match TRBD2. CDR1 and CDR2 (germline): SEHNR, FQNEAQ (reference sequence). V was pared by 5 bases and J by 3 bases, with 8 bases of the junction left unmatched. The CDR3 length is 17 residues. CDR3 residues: CASSPLAGADGANVLTF. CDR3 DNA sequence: TGTGCCAGCAGCCCTTTAGCGGGGGCCGATGGGGCCAACGTCCTGACTTTC.

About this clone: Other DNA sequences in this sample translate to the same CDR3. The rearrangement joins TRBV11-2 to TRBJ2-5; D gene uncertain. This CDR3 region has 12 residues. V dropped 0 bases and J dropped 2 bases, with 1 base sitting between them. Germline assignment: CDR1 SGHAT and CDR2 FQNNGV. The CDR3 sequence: CASSLDQETQYF. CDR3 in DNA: TGTGCCAGCAGCTTAGATCAAGAGACCCAGTACTTC.

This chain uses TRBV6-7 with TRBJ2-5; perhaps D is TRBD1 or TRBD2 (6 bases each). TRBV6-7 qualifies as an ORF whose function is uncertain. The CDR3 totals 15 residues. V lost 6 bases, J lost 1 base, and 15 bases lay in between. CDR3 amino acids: CASSPGDTLQETQYF. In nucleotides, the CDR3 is TGTGCCAGCAGCCCGGGGGACACTCTCCAAGAGACCCAGTACTTC.

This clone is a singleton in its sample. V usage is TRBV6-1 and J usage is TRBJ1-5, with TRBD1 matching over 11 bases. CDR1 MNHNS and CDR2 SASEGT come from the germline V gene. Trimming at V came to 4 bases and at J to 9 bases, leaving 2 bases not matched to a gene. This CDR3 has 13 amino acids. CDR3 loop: CASSGTGGPPQHF. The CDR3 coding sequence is TGTGCCAGCAGTGGGACAGGGGGCCCGCCCCAGCATTTT.

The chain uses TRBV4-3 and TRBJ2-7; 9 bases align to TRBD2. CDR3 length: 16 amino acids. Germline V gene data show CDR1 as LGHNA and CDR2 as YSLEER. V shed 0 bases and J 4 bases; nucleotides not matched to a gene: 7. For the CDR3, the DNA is TGCGCCAGCAGCCAAGATCGAGGCGGGGGGGCGTACGAGCAGTACTTC. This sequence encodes CASSQDRGGGAYEQYF.

The CDR3 region is CASSHNRDDQPQHF. The CDR3 DNA reads as TGTGCCAGCAGCCATAACAGGGACGATCAGCCCCAGCATTTT. This rearrangement joins TRBV7-9 to TRBJ1-5; the D gene is possibly TRBD1 (6 bases). This CDR3 has 14 residues. V dropped 5 bases and J dropped 5 bases, with 13 bases sitting between them. Germline CDR1 is SEHNR and CDR2 is FQNEAQ (reference sequence).

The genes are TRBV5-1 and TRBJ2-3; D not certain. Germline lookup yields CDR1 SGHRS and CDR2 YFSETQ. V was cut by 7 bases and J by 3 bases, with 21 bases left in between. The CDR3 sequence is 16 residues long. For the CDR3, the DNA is TGCGCCAGCGCCCAGTACCAGGCGGTCGTTACAGATACGCAGTATTTT. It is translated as CASAQYQAVVTDTQYF.

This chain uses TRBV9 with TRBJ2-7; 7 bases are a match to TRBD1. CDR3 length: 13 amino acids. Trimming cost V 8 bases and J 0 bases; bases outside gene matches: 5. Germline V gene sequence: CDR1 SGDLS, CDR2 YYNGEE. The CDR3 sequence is CASQGDLSYEQYF. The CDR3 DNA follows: TGTGCCAGTCAGGGGGACCTCTCCTACGAGCAGTACTTC.

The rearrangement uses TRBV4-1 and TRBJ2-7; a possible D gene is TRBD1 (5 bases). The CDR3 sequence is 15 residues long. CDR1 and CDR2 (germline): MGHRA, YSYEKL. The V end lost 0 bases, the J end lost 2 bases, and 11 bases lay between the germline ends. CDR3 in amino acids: CASSQDSGSPYEQYF. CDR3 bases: TGCGCCAGCAGCCAAGACTCAGGGTCCCCCTACGAGCAGTACTTC.

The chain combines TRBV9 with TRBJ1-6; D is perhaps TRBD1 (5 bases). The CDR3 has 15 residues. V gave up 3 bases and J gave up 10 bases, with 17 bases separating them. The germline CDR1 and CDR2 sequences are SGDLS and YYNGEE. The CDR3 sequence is CASSAQGGSPSPLHF. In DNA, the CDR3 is TGTGCCAGCAGCGCCCAGGGAGGGTCCCCCTCACCCCTCCACTTT.

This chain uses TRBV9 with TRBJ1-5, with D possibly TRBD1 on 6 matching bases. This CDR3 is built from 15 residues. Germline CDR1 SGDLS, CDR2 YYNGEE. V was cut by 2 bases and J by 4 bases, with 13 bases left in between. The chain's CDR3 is CASSVGGQNNQPQHF. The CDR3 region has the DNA TGTGCCAGCAGCGTCGGGGGCCAAAATAATCAGCCCCAGCATTTT.

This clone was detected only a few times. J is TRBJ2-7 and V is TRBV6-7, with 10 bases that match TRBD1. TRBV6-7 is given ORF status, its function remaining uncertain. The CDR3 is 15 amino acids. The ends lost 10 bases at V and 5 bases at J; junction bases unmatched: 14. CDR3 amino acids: CATPVFDRGLHEQYF. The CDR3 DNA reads TGTGCCACTCCTGTGTTTGACAGGGGGCTGCACGAGCAGTACTTC.

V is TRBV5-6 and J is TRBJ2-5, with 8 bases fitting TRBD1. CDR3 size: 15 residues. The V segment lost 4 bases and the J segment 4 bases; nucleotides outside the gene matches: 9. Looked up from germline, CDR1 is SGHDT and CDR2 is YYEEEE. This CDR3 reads CASSPWTGRGETQYF. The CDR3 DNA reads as TGTGCCAGCAGCCCCTGGACAGGGCGGGGAGAGACCCAGTACTTC.

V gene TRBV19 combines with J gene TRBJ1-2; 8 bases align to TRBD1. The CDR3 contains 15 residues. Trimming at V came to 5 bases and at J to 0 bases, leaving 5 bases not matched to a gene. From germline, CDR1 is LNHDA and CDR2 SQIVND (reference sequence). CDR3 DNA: TGTGCCAGTAGTGGACAGGGAAGAGCTAACTATGGCTACACCTTC. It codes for CASSGQGRANYGYTF.

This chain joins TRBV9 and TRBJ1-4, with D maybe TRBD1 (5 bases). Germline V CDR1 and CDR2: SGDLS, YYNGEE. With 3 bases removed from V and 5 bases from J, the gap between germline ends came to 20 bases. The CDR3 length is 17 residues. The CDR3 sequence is CASSATGTESNNEKLFF. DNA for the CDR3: TGTGCCAGCAGCGCCACCGGGACCGAATCTAACAATGAAAAACTGTTTTTT.

CDR3 region: CASSEDWDSEAFF. As DNA, the CDR3 is TGCGCCAGCAGTGAGGATTGGGACAGTGAAGCTTTCTTT. The chain links TRBV10-2 to TRBJ1-1; 7 positions match TRBD1. There are 13 residues in the CDR3. The V gene's germline CDR1 is WSHSY and CDR2 SAAADI. The ends lost 2 bases at V and 7 bases at J; junction bases unmatched: 4.

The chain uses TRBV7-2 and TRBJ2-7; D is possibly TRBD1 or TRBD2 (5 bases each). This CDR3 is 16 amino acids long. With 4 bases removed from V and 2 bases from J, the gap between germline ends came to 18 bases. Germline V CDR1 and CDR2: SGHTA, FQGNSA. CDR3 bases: TGTGCCAGCAGCTGGACCGGGACGGAGATCACCTACGAGCAGTACTTC. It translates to CASSWTGTEITYEQYF.

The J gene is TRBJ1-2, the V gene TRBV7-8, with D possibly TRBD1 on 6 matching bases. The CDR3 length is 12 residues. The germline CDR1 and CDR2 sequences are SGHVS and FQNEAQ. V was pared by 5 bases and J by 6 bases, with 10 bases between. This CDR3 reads CASSGAGDGYTF. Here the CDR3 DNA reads TGTGCCAGCAGCGGGGCAGGGGATGGCTACACCTTC.

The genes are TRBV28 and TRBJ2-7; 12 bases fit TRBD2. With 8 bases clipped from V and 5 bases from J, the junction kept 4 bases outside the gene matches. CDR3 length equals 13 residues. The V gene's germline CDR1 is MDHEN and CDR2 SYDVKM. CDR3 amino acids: CASLAGGPNEQYF. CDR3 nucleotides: TGTGCCAGCCTAGCGGGAGGGCCCAACGAGCAGTACTTC. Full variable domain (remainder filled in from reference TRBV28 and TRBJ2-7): DVKVTQSSRYLVKRTGEKVFLECVQDMDHENMFWYRQDPGLGLRLIYFSYDVKMKEKGDIPEGYSVSREKKERFSLILESASTNQTSMYLCASLAGGPNEQYFGPGTRLTVT.

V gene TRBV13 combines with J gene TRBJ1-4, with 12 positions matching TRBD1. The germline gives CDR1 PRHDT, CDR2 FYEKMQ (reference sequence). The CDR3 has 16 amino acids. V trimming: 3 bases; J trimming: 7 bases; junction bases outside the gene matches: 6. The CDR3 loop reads CASSFAGTGGLEKLFF. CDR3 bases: TGTGCCAGCAGCTTCGCCGGGACAGGGGGCCTTGAAAAACTGTTTTTT.

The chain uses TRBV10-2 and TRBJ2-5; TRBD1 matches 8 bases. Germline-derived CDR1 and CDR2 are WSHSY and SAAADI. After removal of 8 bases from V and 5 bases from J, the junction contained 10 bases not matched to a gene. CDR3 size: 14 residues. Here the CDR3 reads CASQTPGGVETQYF. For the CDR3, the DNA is TGCGCCAGCCAGACTCCAGGGGGCGTTGAGACCCAGTACTTC.

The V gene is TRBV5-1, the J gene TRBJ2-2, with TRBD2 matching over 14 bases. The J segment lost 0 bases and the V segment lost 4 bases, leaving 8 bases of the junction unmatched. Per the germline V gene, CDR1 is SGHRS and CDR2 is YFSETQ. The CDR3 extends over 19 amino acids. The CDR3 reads CASSPQGTSGGPNTGELFF. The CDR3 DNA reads TGCGCCAGCAGCCCCCAGGGGACTAGCGGGGGCCCGAACACCGGGGAGCTGTTTTTT. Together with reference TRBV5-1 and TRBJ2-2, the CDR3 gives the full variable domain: KAGVTQTPRYLIKTRGQQVTLSCSPISGHRSVSWYQQTPGQGLQFLFEYFSETQRNKGNFPGRFSGRQFSNSRSEMNVSTLELGDSALYLCASSPQGTSGGPNTGELFFGEGSRLTVL.